This TCR beta chain was documented in a study of blood T cell repertoires in COVID-19. At the level of the study: T cells, B-cell-depleted T cells, or PBMCs provided the cDNA or gDNA that served as material.

The CDR3 is made up of 11 amino acids. From germline, CDR1 is GTSNPN and CDR2 SVGIG (reference sequence). Trimming removed 2 bases from V and 8 bases from J, with 9 bases in between. Patients at the Seattle site were enrolled during active infection and followed longitudinally. Measured with immunoSEQ multiplex PCR; TCRdb has only the in-frame clones, and not every one. The data contain some 38,000 clones, approximately 81% of them singletons. The rearrangement uses TRBV30 and TRBJ1-2, with D uncertain. Input material: peripheral blood. The TCR comes from a man in his fifties or sixties with COVID-19, enrolled during active disease. CDR3 bases: TGTGCCTGGAGTTGGGCGCCCGGCTACACCTTC. Its translation is CAWSWAPGYTF. The variable domain in full, with the rest retrieved from reference TRBV30 and TRBJ1-2, is SQTIHQWPATLVQPVGSPLSLECTVEGTSNPNLYWYRQAAGRGLQLLFYSVGIGQISSEVPQNLSASRPQDRQFILSSKKLLLSDSGFYLCAWSWAPGYTFGSGTRLTVV.